Listed below are T cell receptor beta chains from one sample, sequenced in a study of T-cell memory formation after mild COVID-19. MiXCR, applied by TCRdb to the 5' RACE reads, yields one record per CDR3 protein. The table lists 150,000 to 200,000 distinct CDR3 sequences, about a fifth of them singletons. Input material: PBMCs or a T cell subset sorted from them (not recorded which). Source of these receptors: an adult woman who had mild COVID-19 (a few samples of this study predate the infection). Cell type and time point are not known. CDR3s include the opening cysteine and the closing phenylalanine or tryptophan. A D gene is named only where the DNA matches it firmly. Clone size is shown for a subset of rows, as once, few, many or a class of expanded clone.

TRBV13	TRBJ2-1	TRBD1	.	CASSSGDRGSNEQFF	TGTGCCAGCAGCTCCGGGGACAGGGGGTCCAATGAGCAGTTCTTC
TRBV4-1	TRBJ2-1	.	.	CASSQEFLWGPGYNEQFF	TGCGCCAGCAGCCAAGAGTTCCTGTGGGGGCCTGGCTACAATGAGCAGTTCTTC
TRBV20-1	TRBJ2-3	TRBD2	.	CSARDLWTSGRVDTQYF	TGCAGTGCTAGAGACCTTTGGACTAGCGGGAGGGTTGATACGCAGTATTTT
TRBV6-5	TRBJ1-5	.	few	CASSPIGGSNQPQHF	TGTGCCAGCAGCCCCATTGGTGGGAGCAATCAGCCCCAGCATTTT
TRBV9	TRBJ2-2	.	.	CASSVGLNTGELFF	TGTGCCAGCAGCGTAGGGCTGAACACCGGGGAGCTGTTTTTT
TRBV5-8	TRBJ2-5	TRBD2	.	CASQERGSGTQYF	TGTGCCAGCCAAGAGCGGGGTTCAGGGACCCAGTACTTC
TRBV4-2	TRBJ2-1	TRBD2	.	CASSPPAGGPYNEQFF	TGTGCCAGCAGCCCCCCCGCGGGAGGGCCCTACAATGAGCAGTTCTTC
TRBV12-3/TRBV12-4	TRBJ2-7	.	.	CASSLTARYYEQYF	TGTGCCAGCAGTTTAACGGCCCGATACTACGAGCAGTACTTC
TRBV7-9	TRBJ2-7	TRBD2	few	CASSQTSGRYEQYF	TGTGCCAGCAGCCAAACTAGCGGGAGGTACGAGCAGTACTTC
TRBV6-5	TRBJ2-7	TRBD2	few	CASRFPGLAGSTSYEQYF	TGTGCCAGCAGGTTTCCGGGACTAGCGGGAAGTACCTCCTACGAGCAGTACTTC
TRBV4-1	TRBJ2-1	.	.	CASSQAHTGGTYNEQFF	TGCGCCAGCAGCCAAGCGCATACAGGTGGTACCTACAATGAGCAGTTCTTC
TRBV12-3/TRBV12-4	TRBJ2-3	.	.	CASSRITGTDTQYF	TGTGCCAGCAGCCGGATCACAGGGACAGATACGCAGTATTTT
TRBV14	TRBJ1-1	.	.	CASSLPGGGSTEAFF	TGTGCCAGCAGCCTTCCTGGGGGGGGGAGCACTGAAGCTTTCTTT
TRBV24-1	TRBJ2-3	TRBD1	.	CATSDGPGQGRDTQYF	TGTGCCACCAGTGATGGACCGGGACAGGGGAGAGATACGCAGTATTTT
TRBV30	TRBJ2-7	TRBD1	few	CAWSLGQGSDEQYF	TGTGCCTGGAGTCTGGGACAGGGATCTGACGAGCAGTACTTC
TRBV6-1	TRBJ1-6	.	.	CASSGGEYSPLHF	TGTGCCAGCAGTGGGGGGGAGTATTCACCCCTCCACTTT
TRBV9	TRBJ2-1	.	.	CASSVGSGNEQFF	TGTGCCAGCAGCGTAGGTTCGGGGAATGAGCAGTTCTTC
TRBV7-8	TRBJ2-3	TRBD1	few	CASSLDRGFSDTQYF	TGTGCCAGCAGCTTAGACAGGGGCTTTTCAGATACGCAGTATTTT
TRBV20-1	TRBJ1-1	.	few	CSATRGATEAFF	TGCAGTGCCACCCGGGGCGCCACTGAAGCTTTCTTT
TRBV12-3/TRBV12-4	TRBJ1-1	.	many	CASSHGLEAFF	TGTGCCAGCAGTCACGGACTTGAAGCTTTCTTT
TRBV6-5	TRBJ2-7	.	.	CASSYTDRSNEQYF	TGTGCCAGCAGTTACACCGACAGGAGCAACGAGCAGTACTTC
TRBV20-1	TRBJ1-2	TRBD1	.	CSARGRGGQGYGYTF	TGCAGTGCTAGAGGCAGGGGGGGACAGGGGTATGGCTACACCTTC